This record concerns one T cell receptor beta chain sequence. The target antigen is unknown. cDNA libraries for TRB were generated by 5' RACE incorporating UMI labels. TCRdb re-called the 5' RACE reads and shows each CDR3 protein once, DNA omitted. The table gives about 89,000 distinct CDR3 sequences; the top ten clones make up almost 0.55% of it. The data derive from a study of CXCR3-negative and CXCR3-positive naive CD8 T cells. Findings and limits, study-wide: Naive cells positive for CXCR3 carried more hydrophobic TRB CDR3s than CXCR3-negative ones.

In germline, CDR1 is SEHNR, CDR2 FQNEAQ (reference sequence). The CDR3 extends over 14 amino acids. The rearrangement joins TRBV7-9 to TRBJ2-2. The sample comprised naive CXCR3+ CD8+ T cells from blood. Subset indicated: CD45RO-CCR7+CD27+CD95- naive CD8+ T cells expressing CXCR3 (TNR3+). The receptor comes from a human donor in good health. Some clones in this sample may be carry-over from other donors' samples. CDR3 region: CASSLAVGTGELFF.